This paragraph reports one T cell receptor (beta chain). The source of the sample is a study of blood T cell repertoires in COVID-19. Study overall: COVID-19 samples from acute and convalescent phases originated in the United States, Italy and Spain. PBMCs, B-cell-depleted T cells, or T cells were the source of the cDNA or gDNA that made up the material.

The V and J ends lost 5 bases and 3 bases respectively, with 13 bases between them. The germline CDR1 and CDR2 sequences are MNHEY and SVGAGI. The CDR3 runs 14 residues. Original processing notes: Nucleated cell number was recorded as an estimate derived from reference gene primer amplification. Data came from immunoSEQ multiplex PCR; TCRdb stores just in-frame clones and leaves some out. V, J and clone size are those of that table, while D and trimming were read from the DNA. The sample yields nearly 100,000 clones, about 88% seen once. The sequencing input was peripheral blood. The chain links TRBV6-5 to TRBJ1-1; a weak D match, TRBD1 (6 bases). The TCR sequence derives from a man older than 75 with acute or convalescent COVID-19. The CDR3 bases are TGTGCCAGCAGTCCCGGGACACCGGACACTGAAGCTTTCTTT. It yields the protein CASSPGTPDTEAFF.